This T cell receptor beta chain was observed in a study of beta chain features in type 1 diabetes. Study findings and constraints: High-TCR-expressing cells could be over-represented by cDNA sequencing. Researchers report that Type 1 diabetes patients had moderately but significantly shorter TCRB CDR3s across all four CD4+ subsets. Diminished insertions and augmented deletions at VDJ junctions characterized type 1 diabetes patients.

The authors reverse transcribed all of the isolated RNA, so sequencing captured expressed TCRB transcripts. Libraries were prepared by immunoSEQ multiplex PCR; TCRdb keeps only in-frame clonotypes and omits some of them. Among about 650,000 clones listed, around 12% were seen once. The germline CDR1 and CDR2 sequences are SQVTM and ANQGSEA. V trimming: 2 bases; J trimming: 3 bases; junction bases outside the gene matches: 11. The CDR3 has 16 amino acids. Per donor, one heparinised blood draw averaged roughly 120 mL. Over 95% purity was reached by all sorted populations. There are a few counts of this clone. Antigen unknown.

Sequenced material: naive CD4+ T cells from blood. The V and J genes are TRBV29-1 and TRBJ1-2; 8 nucleotides match TRBD1. The sequence came from a man aged 25-45 years with type 1 diabetes. CDR3 protein: CSVESAGGAPDYGYTF. The CDR3 nucleotides are TGCAGCGTTGAATCGGCAGGGGGCGCGCCGGACTATGGCTACACCTTC.